The rows below give T cell receptor beta chains drawn from one sample of a study of metastatic and nonmetastatic thyroid tumors. TCRdb redid the clone calls on the PCR reads using MiXCR. The data contain about 24,000 clones, 10% to 15% of them singletons. Input material: blood. These receptor sequences come from a female donor with papillary thyroid cancer or a benign thyroid nodule (not recorded which). Some clones in this sample may be carry-over from other donors' samples. Both conserved end residues are part of each CDR3. A D gene is named only where the DNA matches it firmly. Clone size, where shown, is once, few, many, or a class for clones that have expanded.

TRBV28	TRBJ2-4	.	.	TGTGCCAGCAGTTCCCCGGGACTGGTCAAAAGCATTCAGTACTTC	CASSSPGLVKSIQYF
TRBV20-1	TRBJ1-2	many	TRBD1	TGCAGTGCTAGAGCCAGGGGGGGCAGGGTTAATGGTGGCTACACCTTC	CSARARGGRVNGGYTF
TRBV9	TRBJ2-5	many	.	TGTGCCAGCAGCGTAGGTCTCACGGAGGGAGAGACCCAGTACTTC	CASSVGLTEGETQYF
TRBV5-5	TRBJ2-5	many	.	TGTGCCAGCAGCTGGTTCCAGGGACGGGTGGAGACCCAGTACTTC	CASSWFQGRVETQYF
TRBV28	TRBJ1-1	many	.	TGTGCCAGCAGTTTTCGGACGGGCCACACTGAAGCTTTCTTT	CASSFRTGHTEAFF
TRBV6-2/TRBV6-3	TRBJ2-6	few	.	TGTGCCAGCAGTTCCACAGGGTCCTCTGGGGCCAACGTCCTGACTTTC	CASSSTGSSGANVLTF
TRBV5-1	TRBJ2-6	many	TRBD1	TGCGCCAGCAGCCTCACCGGGACAGGGATCTCTGGGGCCAACGTCCTGACTTTC	CASSLTGTGISGANVLTF
TRBV20-1	TRBJ2-7	many	TRBD2	TGCAGTGCTAACCCCGGGGGGAGGGCCACCGAGCAGTACTTC	CSANPGGRATEQYF
TRBV14	TRBJ2-3	many	.	TGTGCCAGCAGCCAAAACATGGATACGCAGTATTTT	CASSQNMDTQYF
TRBV2	TRBJ2-5	many	.	TGTGCCAGCACTTTTCAAGAGACCCAGTACTTC	CASTFQETQYF
TRBV6-5	TRBJ1-4	many	TRBD1	TGTGCCAGCAGTTACTCGGGACAGGGGGGTGAAAAACTGTTTTTT	CASSYSGQGGEKLFF
TRBV3-1	TRBJ2-1	many	.	TGTGCCAGCAGCCAAGCCACTACGCAGCAGTTCTTC	CASSQATTQQFF
TRBV12-3/TRBV12-4	TRBJ1-5	many	.	TGTGCCAGCAGCCCCGACAGGTCCTATCAGCCCCAGCATTTT	CASSPDRSYQPQHF
TRBV20-1	TRBJ2-5	.	.	TGCAGTGCTAGAGATGAGGCAGGCGCCTCTTCAAGGTACTTC	CSARDEAGASSRYF
TRBV30	TRBJ2-3	.	.	TGTGCCTGGAGTGTAAGTGGAGATACGCAGTATTTT	CAWSVSGDTQYF
TRBV20-1	TRBJ1-4	many	.	TGCAGTGCACGAGGCGAGTTGAATGAAAAACTGTTTTTT	CSARGELNEKLFF
TRBV2	TRBJ2-7	many	.	TGTGCCAGCAGTGAAAAGTTTAGTCTCTACGAGCAGTACTTC	CASSEKFSLYEQYF
TRBV5-4	TRBJ2-1	many	TRBD2	TGTGCCAGCAGCTTTCGGGAGGGCTCCTACAATGAGCAGTTCTTC	CASSFREGSYNEQFF
TRBV3-1	TRBJ1-1	.	.	TGTGCCAGCGGGTTCGCGGGGTTAGGATGGACTGAAGCTTTCTTT	CASGFAGLGWTEAFF
TRBV5-8	TRBJ2-6	many	TRBD2	TGTGCCAGCAGCTTTGGCCCCCCGGGACTAGCGGTCCTCTCTGGGGCCAACGTCCTGACTTTC	CASSFGPPGLAVLSGANVLTF
TRBV6-1	TRBJ2-1	many	TRBD2	TGTGCCAGCAGTCCTACTCCTCTAGCGGAGTACAATGAGCAGTTCTTC	CASSPTPLAEYNEQFF
TRBV13	TRBJ2-1	many	.	TGTGCCAGCAGCCTTCGAAACTGGGGAGGTATTGAGTATAGCAATGAGCAGTTCTTC	CASSLRNWGGIEYSNEQFF
TRBV30	TRBJ1-2	.	TRBD1	TGTGCCTGGAGTAACCTCCAGGGGGTCTATGGCTACACCTTC	CAWSNLQGVYGYTF
TRBV7-2	TRBJ2-7	.	TRBD1	TGTGCCAGCAGCTCCACCGGGACAGTGGTCAACGAGCAGTACTTC	CASSSTGTVVNEQYF
TRBV2	TRBJ1-5	.	TRBD1	TGTGCCAGCAGTTGGACAGGGGTAGGGTACAATCAGCCCCAGCATTTT	CASSWTGVGYNQPQHF
TRBV5-1	TRBJ2-1	many	TRBD2	TGCGCCAGCAGCTTGGGGGCGGGAGGGCGTTTGACCAATGAGCAGTTCTTC	CASSLGAGGRLTNEQFF
TRBV27	TRBJ2-3	many	TRBD1	TGTGCCAGCAGTTTATCGATGAACGTCCGGACAGGGGGCTTGTATACGCAGTATTTT	CASSLSMNVRTGGLYTQYF
TRBV28	TRBJ2-7	many	TRBD2	TGTGCCAGCAGCCTCCCGCTAGCGGGAGAAACGCCGCTTTTC	CASSLPLAGETPLF
TRBV24-1	TRBJ2-2	many	.	TGTGCCACCAGTGATTCATCAGTCGCAGGGTATATACCCAACACCGGGGAGCTGTTTTTT	CATSDSSVAGYIPNTGELFF
TRBV20-1	TRBJ1-1	many	TRBD1	TGCAGTGCTCGGGCAGGGGGGTCGGGCACTGAAGCTTTCTTT	CSARAGGSGTEAFF
TRBV20-1	TRBJ2-1	.	.	TGCAGTGCTAGCCAATCCTGGGGCTCCTACAATGAGCAGTTCTTC	CSASQSWGSYNEQFF
TRBV6-1	TRBJ1-4	many	.	TGTGCCAGCAGTTCCCCCCGACAGTGGCTGTTTTTT	CASSSPRQWLFF
TRBV20-1	TRBJ2-7	many	.	TGCAGTGCTGCAGGAGGACAGACCTACGAGCAGTACTTC	CSAAGGQTYEQYF
TRBV30	TRBJ1-1	medium-sized	.	TGTGCCTGGAGGGCCTTAAAGGACAGCGCGAAAGCTTTCTTT	CAWRALKDSAKAFF
TRBV7-9	TRBJ1-5	many	TRBD1	TGTGCCAGCAGCTTGGGACAGACCAATCAGCCCCAGCATTTT	CASSLGQTNQPQHF
TRBV11-1	TRBJ2-3	many	TRBD2	TGTGCCAGCAGCTTCACGGGACGGGGGGTGTTAGATACGCAGTATTTT	CASSFTGRGVLDTQYF
TRBV7-2	TRBJ2-3	many	.	TGTGCCAGCAGCCGCGGGTCAACGACATTCACAGATACGCAGTATTTT	CASSRGSTTFTDTQYF
TRBV3-1	TRBJ1-4	many	TRBD1	TGTGCCAGCAGCCAAAGGACAGGAGGATGGGAAAAACTGTTTTTT	CASSQRTGGWEKLFF
TRBV2	TRBJ2-5	many	.	TGTGCCAGCAGTACTAGTCAAGAGACCCAGTACTTC	CASSTSQETQYF
TRBV20-1	TRBJ1-5	many	.	TGCAGTGCTAGTGGACAGTATAGCAATCAGCCCCAGCATTTT	CSASGQYSNQPQHF
TRBV24-1	TRBJ2-2	many	.	TGTGCCACCGAAGGCCGGTATCGGGGCACCGGGGAGCTGTTTTTT	CATEGRYRGTGELFF
TRBV7-3	TRBJ2-1	many	.	TGTGCCAGCAGCCCGACTGGGGGTACTGAGCAGTTCTTC	CASSPTGGTEQFF
TRBV18	TRBJ2-2	many	.	TGTGCCAGCTCACAAGAGACTAGTCTGACAGGCACCGGGGAGCTGTTTTTT	CASSQETSLTGTGELFF
TRBV7-2	TRBJ2-7	many	.	TGTGCCAGCAGCTTAGCAGGGCAGAGCTTGTACGAGCAGTACTTC	CASSLAGQSLYEQYF
TRBV7-2	TRBJ2-3	many	.	TGTGCCAGCAGCTTAGCGCCGGGGAGCACAGATACGCAGTATTTT	CASSLAPGSTDTQYF
TRBV4-2	TRBJ2-7	many	TRBD2	TGTGCCAGCAGGGCGTCTAGCGGGAGTTCCTACGAGCAGTACTTC	CASRASSGSSYEQYF
TRBV27	TRBJ2-1	.	.	TGTGCCAGCAGTTTATCTATGTACAGTAACAATGAGCAGTTCTTC	CASSLSMYSNNEQFF
TRBV28	TRBJ2-4	many	TRBD2	TGTGCCAGCAGTGGGGCTAGCGGGAGGCCCAAGGGGGGGGGAAACATTCAGTACTTC	CASSGASGRPKGGGNIQYF
TRBV11-2	TRBJ1-2	.	.	TGTGCCAGCAGCTTAGATGACTCGACGGTAAACTATGGCTACACCTTC	CASSLDDSTVNYGYTF
TRBV28	TRBJ2-6	many	.	TGTGCCAGCAGTTTAGGAACTGGGGGCACCCTTTCTGGGGCCAACGTCCTGACTTTC	CASSLGTGGTLSGANVLTF